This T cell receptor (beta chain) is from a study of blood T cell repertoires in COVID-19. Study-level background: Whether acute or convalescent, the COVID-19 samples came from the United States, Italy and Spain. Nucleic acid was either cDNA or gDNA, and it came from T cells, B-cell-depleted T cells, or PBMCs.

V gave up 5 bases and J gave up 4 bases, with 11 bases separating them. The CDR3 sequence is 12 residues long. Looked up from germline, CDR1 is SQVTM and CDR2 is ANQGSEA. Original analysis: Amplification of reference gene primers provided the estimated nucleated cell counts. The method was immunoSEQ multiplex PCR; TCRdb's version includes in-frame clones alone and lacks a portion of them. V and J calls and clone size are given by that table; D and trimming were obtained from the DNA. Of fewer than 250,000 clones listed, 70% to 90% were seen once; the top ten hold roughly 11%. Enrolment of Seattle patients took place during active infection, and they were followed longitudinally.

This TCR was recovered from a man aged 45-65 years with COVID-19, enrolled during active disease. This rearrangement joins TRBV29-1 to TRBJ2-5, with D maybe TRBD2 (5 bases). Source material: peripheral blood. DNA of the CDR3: TGCAGCGTTCTGGGTCGGGGAGAGACCCAGTACTTC. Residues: CSVLGRGETQYF.